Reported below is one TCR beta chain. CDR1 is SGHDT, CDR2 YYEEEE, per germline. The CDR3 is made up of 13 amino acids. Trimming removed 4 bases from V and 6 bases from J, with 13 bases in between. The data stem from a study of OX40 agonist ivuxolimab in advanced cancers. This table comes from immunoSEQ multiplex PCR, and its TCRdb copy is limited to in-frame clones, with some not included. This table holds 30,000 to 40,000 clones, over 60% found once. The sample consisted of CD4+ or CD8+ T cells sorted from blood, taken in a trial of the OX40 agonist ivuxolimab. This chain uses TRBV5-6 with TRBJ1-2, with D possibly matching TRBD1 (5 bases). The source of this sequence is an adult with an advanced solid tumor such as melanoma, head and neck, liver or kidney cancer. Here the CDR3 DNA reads TGTGCCAGCAGCCGGTCGGGGGTCCATGGCTACACCTTC. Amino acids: CASSRSGVHGYTF.